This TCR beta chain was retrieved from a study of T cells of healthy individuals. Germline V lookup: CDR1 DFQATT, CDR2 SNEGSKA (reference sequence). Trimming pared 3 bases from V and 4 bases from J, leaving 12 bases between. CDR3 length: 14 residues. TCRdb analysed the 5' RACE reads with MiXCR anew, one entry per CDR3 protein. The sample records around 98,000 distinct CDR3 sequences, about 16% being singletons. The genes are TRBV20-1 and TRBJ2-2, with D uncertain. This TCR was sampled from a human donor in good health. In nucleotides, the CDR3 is TGCAGTGCTAGGTCTCCCCGGGTCACCGGGGAGCTGTTTTTT. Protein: CSARSPRVTGELFF.